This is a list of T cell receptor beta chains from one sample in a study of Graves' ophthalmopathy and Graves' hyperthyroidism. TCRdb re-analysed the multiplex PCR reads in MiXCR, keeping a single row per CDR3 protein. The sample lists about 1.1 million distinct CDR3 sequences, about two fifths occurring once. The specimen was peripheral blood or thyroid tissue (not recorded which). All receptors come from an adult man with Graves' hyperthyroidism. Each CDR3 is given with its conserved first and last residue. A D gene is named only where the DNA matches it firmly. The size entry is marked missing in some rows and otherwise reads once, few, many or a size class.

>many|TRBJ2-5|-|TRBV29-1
TGCAGCGTTTGGCGAGGAGAGACCCAGTACTTC
CSVWRGETQYF
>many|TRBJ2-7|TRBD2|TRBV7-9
TGTGCCAGCAGCCCAAGCGGGAGTCTCTACGAGCAGTACTTC
CASSPSGSLYEQYF
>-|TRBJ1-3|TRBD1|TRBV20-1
TGCAGTGCTCCGAACAGGGGGGCCGGAAACACCATATATTTT
CSAPNRGAGNTIYF
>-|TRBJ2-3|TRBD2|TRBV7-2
TGTGCCAGCAGCCAAGATGGCGCGGGAGTCGCAGATACGCAGTATTTT
CASSQDGAGVADTQYF
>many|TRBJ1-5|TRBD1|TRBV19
TGTGCCAGTAAGGGGACAGGGGGGCAGCCCCAGCATTTT
CASKGTGGQPQHF
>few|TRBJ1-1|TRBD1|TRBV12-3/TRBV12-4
TGTGCCAGCAGTTGGACAGGGTATGAAGCTTTCTTT
CASSWTGYEAFF
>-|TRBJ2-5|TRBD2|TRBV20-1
TGCAGTGCTAGAGCACCGACTAGCACTCAAGAGACCCAGTACTTC
CSARAPTSTQETQYF
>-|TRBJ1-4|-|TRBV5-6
TGTGCCAGCAGCTTGGATGATGGACGTGGGCAATATTTT
CASSLDDGRGQYF
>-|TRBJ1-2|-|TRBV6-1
TGTGCCAGCAGTGGCGAGGGGCGCGCCTATGGCTACACCTTC
CASSGEGRAYGYTF
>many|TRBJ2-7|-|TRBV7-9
TGTGCCAGCAGCCCCACGGGACGGACGTACGAGCAGTACTTC
CASSPTGRTYEQYF
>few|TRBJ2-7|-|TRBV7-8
TGTGCCAGCAGCTTACTCCGGGCGCCCTTGATAGGGAGCTCCTACGAGCAGTACTTC
CASSLLRAPLIGSSYEQYF
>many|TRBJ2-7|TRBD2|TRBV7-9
TGTGCCAGCACCGAAAGGGCGGGGAGGGGACACGAGCAGTACTTC
CASTERAGRGHEQYF
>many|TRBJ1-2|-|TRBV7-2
TGTGCCAGCAGCTTAGCTGGTATAGTCTATGGCTACACCTTC
CASSLAGIVYGYTF
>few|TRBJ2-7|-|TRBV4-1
TGCGCCAGCAGCCAAGGAGATGACGGAGCCTACGAGCAGTACTTC
CASSQGDDGAYEQYF
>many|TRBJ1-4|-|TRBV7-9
TGTGCCAGCAGCTTAGACACTCATTCTAATGAAAAACTGTTTTTT
CASSLDTHSNEKLFF
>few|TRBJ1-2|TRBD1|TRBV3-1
TGTGCCAGCAGCCGAAGGACAGGGACGGGCTACACCTTC
CASSRRTGTGYTF
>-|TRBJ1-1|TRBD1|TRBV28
TGTGCCAGCAGTTCTGGGACAGGGAGAACTGAAGCTTTCTTT
CASSSGTGRTEAFF
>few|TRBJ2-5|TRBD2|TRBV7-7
TGTGCCAGCAGCTGTGGGACTAGCGGGACTCAAGAGACCCAGTACTTC
CASSCGTSGTQETQYF
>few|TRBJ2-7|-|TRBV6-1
TGTGCCAGCAGTCGACCGTCCAGCTCCTACGAGCAGTACTTC
CASSRPSSSYEQYF
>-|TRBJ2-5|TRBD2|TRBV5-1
TGCGCCAGTGAGCGGGGGGTCCAAGAGACCCAGTACTTC
CASERGVQETQYF